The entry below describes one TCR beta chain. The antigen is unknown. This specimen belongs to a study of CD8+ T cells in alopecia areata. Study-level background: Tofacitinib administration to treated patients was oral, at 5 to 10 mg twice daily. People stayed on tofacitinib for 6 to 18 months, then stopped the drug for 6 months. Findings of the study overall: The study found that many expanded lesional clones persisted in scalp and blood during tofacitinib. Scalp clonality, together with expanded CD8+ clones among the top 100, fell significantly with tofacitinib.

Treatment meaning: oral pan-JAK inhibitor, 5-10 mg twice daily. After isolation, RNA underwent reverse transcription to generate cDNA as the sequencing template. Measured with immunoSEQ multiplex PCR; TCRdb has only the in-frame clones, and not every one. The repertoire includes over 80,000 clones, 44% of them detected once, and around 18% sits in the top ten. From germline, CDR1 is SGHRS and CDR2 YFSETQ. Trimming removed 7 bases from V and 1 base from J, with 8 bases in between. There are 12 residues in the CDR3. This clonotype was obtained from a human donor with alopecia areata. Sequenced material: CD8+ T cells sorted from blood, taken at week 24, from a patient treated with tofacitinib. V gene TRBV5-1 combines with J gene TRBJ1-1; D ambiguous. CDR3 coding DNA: TGCGCCAGCCGACGGGGGAACACTGAAGCTTTCTTT. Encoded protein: CASRRGNTEAFF.